These 24 T cell receptor beta chains were all obtained from the same sample, sequenced in a study of cytomegalovirus exposure and HLA in healthy donors. 13 Jbeta primers and 60 Vbeta primers were used for the PCR. Method: immunoSEQ multiplex PCR; TCRdb's copy keeps in-frame clones and lacks some. This sample carries about 120,000 clones, just over 65% of them seen once, and the ten largest clones take less than 2%. Material: PBMCs. The receptors stem from a man younger than 30 in good health and CMV-seronegative.

V usage is TRBV5-4 and J usage is TRBJ2-1; TRBD2 matches 8 bases. V shed 0 bases and J 3 bases; nucleotides not matched to a gene: 14. The CDR3 has 19 amino acids. CDR1 and CDR2 from the germline V gene are SGHNT and YYREEE (reference sequence). CDR3 bases: TGTGCCAGCAGCTTGGGTGGTTTACGAAGCGGGAGTGACTACAATGAGCAGTTCTTC. This translates into CASSLGGLRSGSDYNEQFF.

The chain recombines TRBV29-1 with TRBJ2-6; D is unclear. The CDR3 extends over 15 amino acids. From germline, CDR1 is SQVTM and CDR2 ANQGSEA. The V gene lost 2 bases and the J gene lost 0 bases, with 8 bases spanning the gap. In DNA, the CDR3 is TGCAGCGTTGAACAAACGGGCTCTGGGGCCAACGTCCTGACTTTC. Its protein is CSVEQTGSGANVLTF.

The chain carries TRBV4-1 and TRBJ1-5; weak D call: TRBD1 (5 bases). V lost 3 bases and J 4 bases, leaving 10 bases between the germline ends. Germline lookup yields CDR1 MGHRA and CDR2 YSYEKL. There are 14 residues in the CDR3. CDR3 nucleotides: TGCGCCAGCAGCCAGAGACAGACAAATCAGCCCCAGCATTTT. Amino acids: CASSQRQTNQPQHF.

V gene TRBV9 combines with J gene TRBJ2-7; D call uncertain. The CDR3 sequence is 15 residues long. The V end lost 0 bases, the J end lost 0 bases, and 10 bases lay between the germline ends. Germline CDR1 and CDR2: SGDLS and YYNGEE. This CDR3 is CASSVGLGSSYEQYF. DNA of the CDR3: TGTGCCAGCAGCGTAGGGTTGGGCAGCTCCTACGAGCAGTACTTC.

This clone has only a few counts. V gene TRBV4-2 combines with J gene TRBJ2-7; the match to TRBD2 covers 10 bases. Trimming took 0 bases from V and 7 from J; bases not matched to a gene: 3. This CDR3 is 14 amino acids long. The germline gives CDR1 LGHNA, CDR2 YNFKEQ. CDR3 region: CASSQDRTSGEQYF. For the CDR3, the DNA is TGTGCCAGCAGCCAAGATAGGACTAGCGGTGAGCAGTACTTC.

The chain is built from TRBV12-5 and TRBJ2-1, with 11 bases that match TRBD2. The germline gives CDR1 LGHNT, CDR2 FRNRAP. CDR3 length: 15 residues. After removal of 2 bases from V and 6 bases from J, the junction contained 3 bases not matched to a gene. This CDR3 is CASGLIAGGLNEQFF. CDR3 in DNA: TGTGCTAGTGGTTTGATAGCGGGGGGGCTCAATGAGCAGTTCTTC.

The chain couples TRBV6-5 to TRBJ1-4; 10 bases are a match to TRBD1. Germline V lookup: CDR1 MNHEY, CDR2 SVGAGI. The CDR3 runs 16 residues. After removal of 0 bases from V and 6 bases from J, the junction contained 4 bases not matched to a gene. CDR3 loop: CASSYSSGTGDEKLFF. In DNA, the CDR3 is TGTGCCAGCAGTTACTCCTCCGGGACAGGGGATGAAAAACTGTTTTTT.

The chain has TRBV7-7 and TRBJ2-3; perhaps TRBD2 as D (5 bases). Germline V gene data show CDR1 as SSHAT and CDR2 as FNYEAQ (reference sequence). The CDR3 sequence is 14 residues long. V dropped 0 bases and J dropped 4 bases, with 8 bases sitting between them. The CDR3: CASSLAGVSDTQYF. The CDR3 nucleotides read TGTGCCAGCAGCTTAGCGGGAGTCTCAGATACGCAGTATTTT.

The gene calls are TRBV7-9 and TRBJ2-1, with 10 bases that match TRBD1. This CDR3 contains 17 residues. V was clipped by 3 bases and J by 5 bases; unmatched bases: 10. Germline loops: CDR1 SEHNR, CDR2 FQNEAQ (reference sequence). As DNA, the CDR3 is TGTGCCAGCAGCTTTTACCCCGGGACAGGGGAACACAATGAGCAGTTCTTC. Translated, it gives CASSFYPGTGEHNEQFF.

This clone was found a few times. The chain recombines TRBV30 with TRBJ1-1; the D gene is possibly TRBD1 (5 bases). Germline V gene sequence: CDR1 GTSNPN, CDR2 SVGIG (reference sequence). Trimming stripped 3 bases from V and 1 base from J, with 15 bases between. The CDR3 is made up of 15 amino acids. The CDR3: CAWRGHLVGNTEAFF. CDR3 DNA: TGTGCCTGGAGAGGACACCTCGTCGGGAACACTGAAGCTTTCTTT.

This chain joins TRBV28 and TRBJ2-5; D may be TRBD2 (7 bases). V was cut by 1 base and J by 1 base, with 13 bases left in between. The CDR3 length is 16 residues. The germline V gene encodes CDR1 MDHEN and CDR2 SYDVKM. CDR3 sequence reads: CASSLSRGGGQETQYF. As DNA, the CDR3 is TGTGCCAGCAGTTTATCCAGGGGAGGGGGCCAAGAGACCCAGTACTTC.

The rearrangement links TRBV4-1 to TRBJ2-1; D is uncertain. The CDR3 is 11 residues long. CDR1 and CDR2 (germline): MGHRA, YSYEKL. V was shortened by 4 bases and J by 9 bases, with 7 bases between the two germline ends. CDR3 amino acids: CASSRAAEQFF. CDR3 DNA: TGCGCCAGCAGCCGAGCTGCTGAGCAGTTCTTC.

This chain uses TRBV28 with TRBJ1-1, with D unclear. CDR1 is MDHEN and CDR2 is SYDVKM in the germline V gene. This CDR3 spans 12 amino acids. V was trimmed by 3 bases and J by 1 base, leaving 3 bases between them. Here the CDR3 DNA reads TGTGCCAGCAGTTTCAAGAACACTGAAGCTTTCTTT. Its protein is CASSFKNTEAFF.

This chain connects TRBV9 to TRBJ2-2, with 7 positions matching TRBD2. The CDR3 consists of 19 residues. V dropped 0 bases and J dropped 6; count of bases not matched to a gene: 17. CDR1 and CDR2 from the germline V gene are SGDLS and YYNGEE. The CDR3 loop is CASSVASGVTRREAGELFF. DNA of the CDR3: TGTGCCAGCAGCGTAGCCTCTGGCGTTACTAGACGGGAGGCCGGGGAGCTGTTTTTT. Full variable domain (outside the CDR3, taken from reference TRBV9 and TRBJ2-2): DSGVTQTPKHLITATGQRVTLRCSPRSGDLSVYWYQQSLDQGLQFLIQYYNGEERAKGNILERFSAQQFPDLHSELNLSSLELGDSALYFCASSVASGVTRREAGELFFGEGSRLTVL.

The genes are TRBV7-6 and TRBJ1-5; 7 bases map to TRBD1. The CDR3 consists of 14 residues. Germline V CDR1 and CDR2: SGHVS, FNYEAQ. V gave up 5 bases and J gave up 4 bases; unmatched junction bases: 5. The CDR3 DNA reads as TGTGCCAGCAGCGAACGGACAGGTAATCAGCCCCAGCATTTT. Protein: CASSERTGNQPQHF.

This clone was observed a few times. The V call is TRBV30, the J call TRBJ1-1; D perhaps matches TRBD1 (5 bases). The CDR3 contains 14 residues. In germline, CDR1 is GTSNPN, CDR2 SVGIG (reference sequence). The V gene lost 1 base and the J gene lost 6 bases, with 15 bases spanning the gap. CDR3 sequence reads: CAWSGSLGGAEAFF. In DNA, the CDR3 is TGTGCCTGGAGTGGGTCCCTCGGAGGGGCTGAAGCTTTCTTT.

The chain uses TRBV19 and TRBJ1-4; D is uncertain. This CDR3 is built from 13 residues. V lost 3 bases and J lost 10, with 12 bases in between. Germline CDR1 and CDR2: LNHDA and SQIVND (reference sequence). CDR3 amino acids: CASSIETFGKLFF. The CDR3, as DNA: TGTGCCAGTAGTATTGAGACATTCGGAAAACTGTTTTTT.

V usage is TRBV30 and J usage is TRBJ2-7, with 8 bases identical to TRBD2. The V segment lost 0 bases and the J segment 4 bases; nucleotides outside the gene matches: 5. Looked up from germline, CDR1 is GTSNPN and CDR2 is SVGIG (reference sequence). This CDR3 contains 14 residues. The CDR3: CAWSVLADSYEQYF. In DNA, the CDR3 is TGTGCCTGGAGTGTACTAGCGGACTCTTACGAGCAGTACTTC.

In its sample, this clone was seen a few times. This sequence joins TRBV19 and TRBJ1-5; D is undetermined. The V and J ends lost 3 bases and 0 bases respectively, with 12 bases between them. The germline gives CDR1 LNHDA, CDR2 SQIVND (reference sequence). This CDR3 is 16 amino acids long. CDR3 in DNA: TGTGCCAGTAGTATTACGTGGCAAATTAGCAATCAGCCCCAGCATTTT. Translating it yields CASSITWQISNQPQHF.

The rearrangement joins TRBV9 to TRBJ2-3; 12 nucleotides agree with TRBD2. The germline CDR1 and CDR2 sequences are SGDLS and YYNGEE. The CDR3 runs 17 residues. V dropped 0 bases and J dropped 3; count of bases not matched to a gene: 5. For the CDR3, the DNA is TGTGCCAGCAGCGTAGGACCTAGCGGGAGGGGAACAGATACGCAGTATTTT. Translation: CASSVGPSGRGTDTQYF.

V usage is TRBV15 and J usage is TRBJ2-5; 7 nucleotides line up with TRBD2. The V gene end was trimmed by 2 bases and the J gene end by 1 base; junction bases not matched to a gene: 7. Germline loops: CDR1 LNHNV, CDR2 YYDKDF (reference sequence). The CDR3 has 16 residues. The chain's CDR3 is CATSRTKPGGQETQYF. DNA of the CDR3: TGTGCCACCAGCAGAACCAAACCGGGGGGCCAAGAGACCCAGTACTTC. Supplemented by reference TRBV15 and TRBJ2-5, the full variable domain reads DAMVIQNPRYQVTQFGKPVTLSCSQTLNHNVMYWYQQKSSQAPKLLFHYYDKDFNNEADTPDNFQSRRPNTSFCFLDIRSPGLGDTAMYLCATSRTKPGGQETQYFGPGTRLLVL.

The chain joins TRBV6-1 to TRBJ2-5; 9 bases map to TRBD1. This CDR3 is 14 amino acids long. The germline gives CDR1 MNHNS, CDR2 SASEGT. After removal of 7 bases from V and 5 bases from J, the junction contained 8 bases not matched to a gene. The CDR3 coding sequence is TGTGCCAGCACTAGGACAGGGGTTTGGGAGACCCAGTACTTC. This encodes CASTRTGVWETQYF.

V is TRBV7-9 and J is TRBJ1-1, with a possible D match to TRBD1 (5 bases). Germline loops: CDR1 SEHNR, CDR2 FQNEAQ (reference sequence). The germline V and J ends were trimmed by 1 base and 7 bases, with 13 bases remaining between them. This CDR3 contains 14 residues. The chain's CDR3 is CASSLDPRRGEAFF. CDR3 sequence (DNA): TGTGCCAGCAGCTTAGACCCGAGGAGGGGTGAAGCTTTCTTT.

The table lists this clone with a few counts. V is TRBV6-6 and J is TRBJ1-5, with 7 bases matching TRBD1. The J segment lost 5 bases and the V segment lost 5 bases, leaving 6 bases of the junction unmatched. The germline CDR1 and CDR2 sequences are MNHNY and SVGAGI (reference sequence). This CDR3 is 14 amino acids long. The CDR3 loop reads CASSTQGSDQPQHF. The DNA of the CDR3 is TGTGCCAGCAGTACACAGGGGTCCGATCAGCCCCAGCATTTT.